Sequencing of this T cell receptor (beta chain) was carried out in a study of cytomegalovirus exposure and HLA in healthy donors. The study ran its PCR with 60 Vbeta and 13 Jbeta primers. Source study methods: Tens of millions of unique TCR beta chains, some 10 million of them shared, were counted by a later analysis. Using immunoSEQ multiplex PCR, the repertoire was profiled, and TCRdb retains in-frame clones only, with some absent. V and J calls plus clone size are reproduced from that table; the DNA served to infer D and trimming. The sample has tens of thousands of clones; the top ten hold about 1.8%. The germline CDR1 and CDR2 sequences are SGDLS and YYNGEE. With V trimmed by 6 bases and J by 7 bases, 5 bases remained unmatched. This CDR3 has 12 amino acids.

This TCR was recovered from a woman in her 30s in good health and CMV-seronegative. Material for sequencing was PBMCs. The chain has TRBV9 and TRBJ2-7; 9 nucleotides match TRBD1. CDR3 residues: CASMTDRGEQYF. The CDR3, as DNA: TGTGCCAGCATGACGGACAGGGGTGAGCAGTACTTC. The entire variable domain, with the rest obtained from reference TRBV9 and TRBJ2-7, is as follows: DSGVTQTPKHLITATGQRVTLRCSPRSGDLSVYWYQQSLDQGLQFLIQYYNGEERAKGNILERFSAQQFPDLHSELNLSSLELGDSALYFCASMTDRGEQYFGPGTRLTVT.